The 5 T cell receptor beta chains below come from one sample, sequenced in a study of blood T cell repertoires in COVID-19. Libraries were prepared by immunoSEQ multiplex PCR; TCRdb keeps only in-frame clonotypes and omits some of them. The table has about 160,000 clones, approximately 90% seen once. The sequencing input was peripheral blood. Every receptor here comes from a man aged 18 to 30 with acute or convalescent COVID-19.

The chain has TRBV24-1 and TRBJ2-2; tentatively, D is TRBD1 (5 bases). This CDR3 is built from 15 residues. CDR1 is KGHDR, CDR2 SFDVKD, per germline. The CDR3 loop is CATSPDRGYTGELFF. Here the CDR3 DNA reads TGTGCTACGTCGCCCGACAGAGGATACACCGGGGAGCTGTTTTTT.

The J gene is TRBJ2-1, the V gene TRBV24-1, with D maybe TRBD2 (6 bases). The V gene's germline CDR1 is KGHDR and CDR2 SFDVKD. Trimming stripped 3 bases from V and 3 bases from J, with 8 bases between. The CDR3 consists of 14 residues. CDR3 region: CATSDPRGYNEQFF. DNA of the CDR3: TGTGCCACCAGTGATCCGCGGGGCTACAATGAGCAGTTCTTC.

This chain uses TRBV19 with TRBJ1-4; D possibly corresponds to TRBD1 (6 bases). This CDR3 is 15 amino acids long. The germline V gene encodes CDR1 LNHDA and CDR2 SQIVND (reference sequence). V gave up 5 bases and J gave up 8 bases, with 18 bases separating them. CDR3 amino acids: CASSVLWGQGEKLFF. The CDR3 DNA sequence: TGTGCCAGTAGTGTACTTTGGGGGCAGGGGGAAAAACTGTTTTTT.

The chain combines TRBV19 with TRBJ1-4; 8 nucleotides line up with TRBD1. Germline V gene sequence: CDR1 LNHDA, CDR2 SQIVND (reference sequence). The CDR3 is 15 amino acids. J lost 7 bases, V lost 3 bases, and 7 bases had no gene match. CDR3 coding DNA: TGTGCCAGTAGTATTACCGGGACAGGAATTGAAAAACTGTTTTTT. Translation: CASSITGTGIEKLFF.

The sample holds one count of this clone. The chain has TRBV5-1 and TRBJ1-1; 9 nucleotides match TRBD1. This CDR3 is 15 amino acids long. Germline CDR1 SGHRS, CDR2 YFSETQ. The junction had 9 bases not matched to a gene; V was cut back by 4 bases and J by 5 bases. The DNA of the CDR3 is TGCGCCAGCAGCCCCCAAACAGGGGGCAGGACTGAAGCTTTCTTT. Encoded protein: CASSPQTGGRTEAFF.